Detailed here is one TCR beta chain. Its specificity is not known. Here immunoSEQ multiplex PCR was the method, and the copy in TCRdb shows in-frame clones only, minus some. The repertoire holds more than 150,000 clones, with roughly four fifths as singletons. This sample is part of a study of cytomegalovirus exposure and HLA in healthy donors. General study points: Rare TCR sequences predominated, though certain public TCRs were found in many donors. Subsequent analysis found a tendency for first-cohort TCR clusters to co-occur within the 120 or so validation repertoires.

CDR3 length: 16 amino acids. J lost 2 bases, V lost 7 bases, and 5 bases had no gene match. Germline assignment: CDR1 WSHSY and CDR2 SAAADI. V gene TRBV10-2 combines with J gene TRBJ2-1; 13 positions agree with TRBD2. This clonotype was sampled from a woman aged 18-29 years in good health and CMV-seropositive. Sequencing input: PBMCs. The CDR3 spells CASKRTSGSTYNEQFF. In nucleotides, the CDR3 is TGCGCCAGCAAACGGACTAGCGGGAGTACCTACAATGAGCAGTTCTTC.